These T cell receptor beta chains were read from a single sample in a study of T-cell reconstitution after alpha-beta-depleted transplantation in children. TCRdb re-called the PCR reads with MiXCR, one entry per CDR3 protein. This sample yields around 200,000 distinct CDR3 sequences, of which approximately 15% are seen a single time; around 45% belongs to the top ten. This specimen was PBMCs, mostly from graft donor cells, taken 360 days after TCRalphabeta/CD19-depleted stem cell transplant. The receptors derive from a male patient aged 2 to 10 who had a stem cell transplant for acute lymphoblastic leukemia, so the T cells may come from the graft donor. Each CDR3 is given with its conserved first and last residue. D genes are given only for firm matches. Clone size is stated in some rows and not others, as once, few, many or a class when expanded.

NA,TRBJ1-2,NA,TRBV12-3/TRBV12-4,CASSLKRANYGYTF,TGTGCCAGCAGTCTCAAAAGGGCTAACTATGGCTACACCTTC
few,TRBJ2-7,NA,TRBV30,CAWSVGGDEQYF,TGTGCCTGGAGTGTAGGCGGGGACGAGCAGTACTTC
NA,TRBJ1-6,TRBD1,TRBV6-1,CASSRGQGQYPYNSPLHF,TGTGCCAGCAGTAGAGGACAGGGCCAGTACCCTTATAATTCACCCCTCCACTTT
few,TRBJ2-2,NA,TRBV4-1,CASRTSDLNGELFF,TGCGCCAGCAGAACCTCGGACTTAAACGGGGAGCTGTTTTTT
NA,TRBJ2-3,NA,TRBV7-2,CASSLALNLEVGGLGSDTQYF,TGTGCCAGCAGCTTAGCTTTAAACCTCGAAGTCGGGGGGCTTGGGTCAGATACGCAGTATTTT
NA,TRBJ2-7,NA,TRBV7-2,CASSLAGGPPYEQYF,TGTGCCAGCAGCTTAGCGGGGGGGCCCCCCTACGAGCAGTACTTC
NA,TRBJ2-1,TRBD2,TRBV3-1,CASTLGRGGLEQFF,TGTGCCAGCACTCTTGGGCGGGGGGGCCTTGAGCAGTTCTTC
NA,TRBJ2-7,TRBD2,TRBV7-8,CASRDRGGDFNEQYF,TGTGCCAGCAGAGATCGCGGGGGGGACTTCAACGAGCAGTACTTC
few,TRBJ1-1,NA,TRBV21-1,CARIDRDGPEAFF,TGTGCCAGAATAGACAGGGATGGGCCTGAAGCTTTCTTT
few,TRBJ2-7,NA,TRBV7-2,CASSHGTTYYEQYF,TGTGCCAGCAGCCATGGGACAACTTACTACGAGCAGTACTTC
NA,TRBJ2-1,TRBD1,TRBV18,CASSPEGQTSYNEQFF,TGTGCCAGCTCACCAGAGGGACAGACCTCCTACAATGAGCAGTTCTTC
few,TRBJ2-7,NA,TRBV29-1,CSVVIPVLHYEQYF,TGCAGCGTTGTCATTCCGGTACTGCACTACGAGCAGTACTTC
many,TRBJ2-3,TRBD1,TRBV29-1,CSVGRTGGEDTQYF,TGCAGCGTTGGACGGACAGGGGGGGAAGATACGCAGTATTTT
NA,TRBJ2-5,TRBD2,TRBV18,CASSPPLAGAQETQYF,TGTGCCAGCTCACCACCACTAGCGGGGGCCCAAGAGACCCAGTACTTC
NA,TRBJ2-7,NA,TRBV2,CASSDAVSSYEQYF,TGTGCCAGCAGTGACGCCGTCAGCTCCTACGAGCAGTACTTC
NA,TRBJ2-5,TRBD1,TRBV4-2,CASSRGTDPRETQYF,TGTGCCAGCAGCCGAGGGACAGATCCGAGGGAGACCCAGTACTTC
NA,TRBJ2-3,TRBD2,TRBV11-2,CASSFMAGLAGVPDTDTQYF,TGTGCCAGCAGCTTTATGGCCGGACTAGCGGGTGTCCCCGACACAGATACGCAGTATTTT
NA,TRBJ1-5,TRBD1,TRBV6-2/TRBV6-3,CAAGQGAGQPQHF,TGTGCCGCGGGACAGGGGGCCGGCCAGCCCCAGCATTTT
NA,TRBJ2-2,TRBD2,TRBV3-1,CASSQGPSGVVNGELFF,TGTGCCAGCAGCCAAGGTCCTAGCGGGGTTGTTAACGGGGAGCTGTTTTTT